The 18 T cell receptor beta chains below come from one sample, sequenced in a study of CD8+CD57+ T cells in acquired aplastic anemia. For CDR3 and TCR beta VDJ profiling, genomic DNA was the template used. TCRdb reanalysed the reads using MiXCR and keeps one entry per CDR3 protein. The sample lists 300,000 or so distinct CDR3 sequences, 55% to 65% seen once, with approximately 8.2% in the top ten. Sequencing was performed on sorted CD4+, CD8+, or CD8+CD57+ T cells (not recorded which) from PBMCs. These receptors originate from a human donor with severe aplastic anemia or a healthy control (not recorded which).

This clonotype was picked up a small number of times. The rearrangement links TRBV28 to TRBJ2-5, with D perhaps being TRBD1 or TRBD2 (6 bases each). V lost 5 bases, J lost 2 bases, and 12 bases lay in between. CDR1 MDHEN and CDR2 SYDVKM come from the germline V gene. The CDR3 totals 14 residues. CDR3 sequence (DNA): TGTGCCAGCAGTGAGGGGGGACTTCAAGAGACCCAGTACTTC. Its protein product is CASSEGGLQETQYF.

The rearrangement links TRBV25-1 to TRBJ1-2, with TRBD1 matching 9 bases. The junction had 5 bases not matched to a gene; V was cut back by 1 base and J by 5 bases. CDR1 is MGHDK, CDR2 SYGVNS, per germline. This CDR3 has 15 amino acids. CDR3 nucleotides: TGTGCCAGCAGTGAATCGCGGGACAGGGAGTATGGCTACACCTTC. This codes for CASSESRDREYGYTF.

The chain combines TRBV9 with TRBJ2-5; 8 bases align to TRBD2. CDR1 is SGDLS and CDR2 is YYNGEE in the germline V gene. V was pared by 1 base and J by 4 bases, with 0 bases of the junction left unmatched. The CDR3 consists of 13 residues. CDR3 amino acids: CASSVLAGETQYF. The CDR3 DNA sequence: TGTGCCAGCAGCGTACTAGCGGGAGAGACCCAGTACTTC.

The sample holds many counts of this clonotype. The chain combines TRBV20-1 with TRBJ2-3; 9 bases align to TRBD2. V lost 2 bases, J lost 2 bases, and 8 bases stayed unmatched. Per germline, CDR1 DFQATT and CDR2 SNEGSKA (reference sequence). This CDR3 region has 16 residues. The CDR3 bases are TGCAGTGCTAGAACTCCAGGACTAGCGTTCACAGATACGCAGTATTTT. It yields the protein CSARTPGLAFTDTQYF.

The chain uses TRBV11-3 and TRBJ2-6, with TRBD1 matching over 8 bases. This CDR3 has 17 residues. Trimming at V came to 3 bases and at J to 0 bases, leaving 4 bases not matched to a gene. Germline V gene data show CDR1 as SGHNT and CDR2 as YENEEA. CDR3 amino acids: CASSFGTGYSGANVLTF. DNA for the CDR3: TGTGCCAGCAGCTTCGGGACAGGTTACTCTGGGGCCAACGTCCTGACTTTC.

This clonotype was counted ten times or more. The chain employs TRBV5-1 and TRBJ1-1, with a possible D match to TRBD1 (6 bases). The V end was cut by 0 bases, the J end by 4 bases, with 13 bases between. CDR3 length equals 15 residues. CDR1 is SGHRS and CDR2 is YFSETQ in the germline V gene. The CDR3 region has the DNA TGCGCCAGCAGCTTGGGACAGGCGGAAGCCACTGAAGCTTTCTTT. This gives the protein CASSLGQAEATEAFF.

This clonotype occurred many times. The rearrangement uses TRBV7-9 and TRBJ1-4, with TRBD1 matching over 10 bases. The germline V gene has CDR1 SEHNR and CDR2 FQNEAQ (reference sequence). This CDR3 region has 15 residues. After removal of 6 bases from V and 6 bases from J, the junction contained 7 bases not matched to a gene. This CDR3 reads CASRTGTGDYEKLFF. DNA of the CDR3: TGTGCCAGCAGGACCGGGACAGGGGATTATGAAAAACTGTTTTTT.

The chain links TRBV2 to TRBJ2-3, with D possibly being TRBD1 (6 bases). V was trimmed by 6 bases and J by 3 bases, leaving 16 bases between them. The germline V gene has CDR1 SNHLY and CDR2 FYNNEI. The CDR3 consists of 15 residues. The CDR3 region has the DNA TGTGCCAGCAGACAACAGGGTAGGGAAACAGATACGCAGTATTTT. Encoded protein: CASRQQGRETDTQYF.

The gene calls are TRBV15 and TRBJ2-3, with 10 positions matching TRBD2. Losses at the gene ends were 9 bases for V and 6 bases for J; bases not matched to a gene: 6. Germline V gene lookup returns CDR1 LNHNV and CDR2 YYDKDF (reference sequence). The CDR3 covers 13 residues. CDR3 in amino acids: CATRGTSEDTQYF. In DNA form, the CDR3 reads TGTGCCACACGAGGGACTAGCGAGGATACGCAGTATTTT.

The sample holds many counts of this clonotype. This chain links TRBV7-6 with TRBJ2-7, with 7 positions matching TRBD1. The CDR3 covers 13 residues. V shed 5 bases and J 3 bases; nucleotides not matched to a gene: 4. The germline gives CDR1 SGHVS, CDR2 FNYEAQ. The CDR3 region is CASSKDRSYEQYF. The CDR3 DNA follows: TGTGCCAGCAGCAAGGACAGGAGCTACGAGCAGTACTTC.

This clonotype was detected many times. The CDR3 reads CASSLDRGDEQYF. The CDR3 nucleotides read TGTGCCAGCAGCTTGGATCGAGGGGACGAGCAGTACTTC. The chain combines TRBV5-8 with TRBJ2-7; D could derive from TRBD1 or TRBD2 (5 bases each). Trimming pared 0 bases from V and 5 bases from J, leaving 9 bases between. Germline V gives CDR1 SGHTS, CDR2 YDEGEE. The CDR3 spans 13 residues.

The chain employs TRBV2 and TRBJ1-1, with D possibly matching TRBD1 (5 bases). Germline V gene sequence: CDR1 SNHLY, CDR2 FYNNEI. This CDR3 is built from 13 residues. V lost 8 bases, J lost 7 bases, and 17 bases lay in between. Here the CDR3 DNA reads TGTGCCAGCTTAGTAGGGGAGTACGATGAAGCTTTCTTT. Translation: CASLVGEYDEAFF. Supplemented by reference TRBV2 and TRBJ1-1, the full variable domain reads EPEVTQTPSHQVTQMGQEVILRCVPISNHLYFYWYRQILGQKVEFLVSFYNNEISEKSEIFDDQFSVERPDGSNFTLKIRSTKLEDSAMYFCASLVGEYDEAFFGQGTRLTVV.

The V call is TRBV20-1, the J call TRBJ2-3; 8 bases fit TRBD2. The germline V gene encodes CDR1 DFQATT and CDR2 SNEGSKA (reference sequence). The J segment lost 4 bases and the V segment lost 5 bases, leaving 8 bases of the junction unmatched. This CDR3 has 14 amino acids. CDR3 DNA sequence: TGCAGTGCTGGGGGGGGGCGGGGGGCAGATACGCAGTATTTT. Amino acids: CSAGGGRGADTQYF.

This chain links TRBV5-6 with TRBJ2-7; TRBD1 might be the D (6 bases). The V and J ends lost 5 bases and 1 base respectively, with 16 bases between them. Germline-derived CDR1 and CDR2 are SGHDT and YYEEEE. This CDR3 region has 15 residues. The CDR3 DNA reads TGTGCCAGCAGTCCGGACAGCCCAGGGTCCTACGAGCAGTACTTC. It translates to CASSPDSPGSYEQYF.

V gene TRBV13 combines with J gene TRBJ2-7; D may be TRBD2 (6 bases). This CDR3 contains 13 residues. V was cut by 5 bases and J by 9 bases, with 17 bases left in between. Germline V CDR1 and CDR2: PRHDT, FYEKMQ (reference sequence). The CDR3 is CASSPGRRVGQYF. The CDR3 DNA reads as TGTGCCAGCAGCCCGGGCCGGAGGGTAGGGCAGTACTTC.

The rearrangement uses TRBV7-3 and TRBJ2-2; 10 bases map to TRBD1. Germline-derived CDR1 and CDR2 are SGHTA and FQGTGA. Trimming at V came to 5 bases and at J to 5 bases, leaving 11 bases not matched to a gene. The CDR3 spans 17 residues. Written as DNA, the CDR3 is TGTGCCAGCAGCCTGGGACAGGGGCCCCGTCGGACCGGGGAGCTGTTTTTT. Translating it yields CASSLGQGPRRTGELFF.

This clonotype was counted between two and nine times. The chain employs TRBV10-3 and TRBJ1-2, with D perhaps matching TRBD1 (6 bases). Germline CDR1 is ENHRY and CDR2 is SYGVKD. This CDR3 spans 13 amino acids. V lost 6 bases, J lost 6 bases, and 14 bases lay in between. CDR3 nucleotide sequence: TGTGCCATCAGGGTAGGGGGGCTGGATGGCTACACCTTC. The encoded protein is CAIRVGGLDGYTF.

V and J are TRBV14 and TRBJ1-5; D not certain. CDR1 and CDR2 from the germline V gene are SGHDN and FVKESK. V was shortened by 2 bases and J by 10 bases, with 12 bases between the two germline ends. This CDR3 comprises 13 residues. The CDR3 loop is CASSQFVHGPQHF. In DNA, the CDR3 is TGTGCCAGCAGCCAATTCGTACACGGCCCCCAGCATTTT.